What follows describes a single T cell receptor beta chain. The antigen remains unidentified. This sample is drawn from a study of yellow fever vaccine responses in identical twins. Overall study results and limits: Reportedly, the response of twins' T cells to the vaccine seemed partly convergent, partly personalized.

TCRdb reprocessed the RT-PCR reads via MiXCR and lists one record per CDR3 protein. This table has 30,000 to 35,000 distinct CDR3 sequences, roughly three fifths appearing once. Trimming took off 0 bases at V and 3 bases at J, with 3 bases between the two ends. This CDR3 region has 13 residues. The germline V gene encodes CDR1 SGHDN and CDR2 FVKESK. The sample consisted of T cells from blood (PBMCs), unsorted or a sorted subset (not recorded which), taken before or after yellow fever vaccination (not recorded which). The gene calls are TRBV14 and TRBJ2-1, with unresolved D. The sequence was collected from a woman aged 18 to 35 who received the yellow fever vaccine. The CDR3 loop is CASSQDNYNEQFF. The CDR3 DNA reads as TGTGCCAGCAGCCAAGACAACTACAATGAGCAGTTCTTC. The whole variable domain, filled in from reference TRBV14 and TRBJ2-1, reads EAGVTQFPSHSVIEKGQTVTLRCDPISGHDNLYWYRRVMGKEIKFLLHFVKESKQDESGMPNNRFLAERTGGTYSTLKVQPAELEDSGVYFCASSQDNYNEQFFGPGTRLTVL.